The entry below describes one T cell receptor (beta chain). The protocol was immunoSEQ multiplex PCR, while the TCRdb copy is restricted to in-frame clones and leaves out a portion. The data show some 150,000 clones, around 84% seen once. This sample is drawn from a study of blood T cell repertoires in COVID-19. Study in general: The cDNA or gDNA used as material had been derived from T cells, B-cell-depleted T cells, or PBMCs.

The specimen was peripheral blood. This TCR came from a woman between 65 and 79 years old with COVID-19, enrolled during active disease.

CDR3 nucleotide sequence: TGTGCCAGCAGCATCACAGGGAAACAGCCCCAGCATTTT. Amino acids: CASSITGKQPQHF. The rearrangement links TRBV28 to TRBJ1-5; TRBD1 might be the D (6 bases). This CDR3 spans 13 amino acids. Trimming left V 6 bases short and J 7 bases short, with 13 bases between. Germline CDR1 is MDHEN and CDR2 is SYDVKM.